These 13 T cell receptor beta chains share one sample of origin, sequenced in a study of cytomegalovirus exposure and HLA in healthy donors. PCR primers comprised 60 Vbeta and 13 Jbeta primers. The method was immunoSEQ multiplex PCR; TCRdb's version includes in-frame clones alone and lacks a portion of them. The sample holds 150,000 to 200,000 clones, roughly nine tenths seen once. What was sequenced was PBMCs. These TCRs come from a girl under three years old in good health and CMV-seronegative.

V and J are TRBV7-8 and TRBJ2-2; TRBD2 agrees at 8 bases. The CDR3 is 16 amino acids. Losses at the gene ends were 5 bases for V and 7 bases for J; bases not matched to a gene: 12. CDR1 is SGHVS and CDR2 is FQNEAQ in the germline V gene. CDR3 sequence: CASSPVKRENLGELFF. DNA for the CDR3: TGTGCCAGCAGCCCAGTAAAGCGGGAGAATCTCGGGGAGCTGTTTTTT.

Only one count was recorded for this clone. The chain couples TRBV5-4 to TRBJ2-7; D unresolved. Between the trimmed V and J ends, which lost 0 bases and 4 bases, there was a span of 14 bases. CDR3 length equals 15 residues. Germline V gene lookup returns CDR1 SGHNT and CDR2 YYREEE (reference sequence). The CDR3 DNA is TGTGCCAGCAGCTTGGCCTCGCAGCTAGGATACGAGCAGTACTTC. Translation gives CASSLASQLGYEQYF.

The genes are TRBV5-1 and TRBJ2-7; a weak D match, TRBD1 (6 bases). CDR1 is SGHRS, CDR2 YFSETQ, per germline. The ends were cut back, 5 bases at V and 5 bases at J, with 14 bases in the middle. The CDR3 is made up of 13 amino acids. CDR3 sequence (DNA): TGCGCCAGCAGACGGATATCAGGGGACGAGCAGTACTTC. Protein: CASRRISGDEQYF. Full variable domain (rest looked up from reference TRBV5-1 and TRBJ2-7): KAGVTQTPRYLIKTRGQQVTLSCSPISGHRSVSWYQQTPGQGLQFLFEYFSETQRNKGNFPGRFSGRQFSNSRSEMNVSTLELGDSALYLCASRRISGDEQYFGPGTRLTVT.

This clone was observed once. The chain is built from TRBV27 and TRBJ1-5; 11 bases match TRBD1. V lost 4 bases, J lost 5 bases, and 1 base stayed unmatched. The CDR3 has 14 amino acids. CDR1 and CDR2 (germline): MNHEY, SMNVEV (reference sequence). DNA for the CDR3: TGTGCCAGCAGTTCGGGACAGGGGGATCAGCCCCAGCATTTT. It yields the protein CASSSGQGDQPQHF.

The chain has TRBV11-1 and TRBJ1-5; 9 bases line up with TRBD1. There are 13 residues in the CDR3. V was pared by 5 bases and J by 6 bases, with 2 bases of the junction left unmatched. CDR1 SGHAT and CDR2 FQDESV come from the germline V gene (reference sequence). The CDR3 DNA reads TGTGCCAGCAGCCTACAGGGGGCTCAGCCCCAGCATTTT. Amino acid sequence: CASSLQGAQPQHF. Filled out from reference TRBV11-1 and TRBJ1-5, the complete variable domain reads EAEVAQSPRYKITEKSQAVAFWCDPISGHATLYWYRQILGQGPELLVQFQDESVVDDSQLPKDRFSAERLKGVDSTLKIQPAELGDSAMYLCASSLQGAQPQHFGDGTRLSIL.

The rearrangement links TRBV5-1 to TRBJ1-2, with D possibly matching TRBD1 (6 bases). Germline loops: CDR1 SGHRS, CDR2 YFSETQ. This CDR3 spans 14 amino acids. V lost 3 bases and J lost 8, with 17 bases in between. The CDR3 DNA reads as TGCGCCAGCAGCTCCAAGCAGGAGGGGGGGGGCTACACCTTC. Its translation is CASSSKQEGGGYTF.

The chain uses TRBV7-2 and TRBJ2-3; 8 bases agree with TRBD2. J was trimmed by 0 bases and V by 6 bases; bases with no gene match: 2. The CDR3 runs 14 residues. CDR1 is SGHTA and CDR2 is FQGNSA in the germline V gene. Written as DNA, the CDR3 is TGTGCCAGCAGAACTAGCGGTAGCACAGATACGCAGTATTTT. This encodes CASRTSGSTDTQYF.

The CDR3 reads CSVGRTGELFF. CDR3 nucleotides: TGCAGCGTTGGCCGGACCGGGGAGCTGTTTTTT. The chain carries TRBV29-1 and TRBJ2-2; D is unclear. The CDR3 has 11 amino acids. V lost 4 bases and J lost 5, with 5 bases in between. Germline V gene lookup returns CDR1 SQVTM and CDR2 ANQGSEA.

This chain uses TRBV4-1 with TRBJ2-2, with 7 bases matching TRBD2. This CDR3 has 16 residues. V lost 6 bases, J lost 4 bases, and 11 bases stayed unmatched. CDR1 is MGHRA and CDR2 is YSYEKL in the germline V gene. In DNA form, the CDR3 reads TGCGCCAGCAGTAACCTGGGGGAGGGACCCACCGGGGAGCTGTTTTTT. It specifies CASSNLGEGPTGELFF.

The chain recombines TRBV5-1 with TRBJ1-1; D might be TRBD1 (6 bases). Germline values: CDR1 SGHRS, CDR2 YFSETQ. Trimming shortened V by 0 bases and J by 5 bases, and 11 bases separated the two germline ends. The CDR3 sequence is 14 residues long. DNA for the CDR3: TGCGCCAGCAGCTTGGACAGGGAGGGGACTGAAGCTTTCTTT. This encodes CASSLDREGTEAFF.

V and J are TRBV27 and TRBJ2-7; D is unclear. The CDR3 length is 15 residues. V gave up 2 bases and J gave up 0 bases, with 11 bases separating them. The germline gives CDR1 MNHEY, CDR2 SMNVEV (reference sequence). The CDR3 DNA reads TGTGCCAGCAGTTTAGTGGGCCCCGGCTCCTACGAGCAGTACTTC. Translating gives CASSLVGPGSYEQYF.

The chain uses TRBV12-5 and TRBJ1-4; 7 bases are shared with TRBD1. The CDR3 is 15 residues long. After removal of 5 bases from V and 0 bases from J, the junction contained 3 bases not matched to a gene. Germline V gene lookup returns CDR1 LGHNT and CDR2 FRNRAP. Here the CDR3 DNA reads TGTGCTAGTGGTATAGGGACAGCAACTAATGAAAAACTGTTTTTT. Amino acid sequence: CASGIGTATNEKLFF.

This chain uses TRBV19 with TRBJ2-5, with 15 bases matching TRBD2. The CDR3 spans 15 residues. Germline V CDR1 and CDR2: LNHDA, SQIVND (reference sequence). The J segment lost 4 bases and the V segment lost 6 bases, leaving 3 bases of the junction unmatched. The CDR3 is CASRRTSGRGETQYF. The CDR3 nucleotides are TGTGCCAGTAGACGGACTAGCGGGAGGGGAGAGACCCAGTACTTC.